The rows below give T cell receptor beta chains drawn from one sample of a study of regulatory T cells in long-lasting Graves disease. TCRdb re-called the multiplex PCR reads through MiXCR, storing one row per CDR3 protein. The table has some 300,000 distinct CDR3 sequences, 20% to 25% seen once. This specimen was peripheral blood mononuclear cells (PBMCs), taken when the disease was refractory, from a patient treated with antithyroid drugs. Source of these receptors: a female donor with Graves disease. CDR3s include the opening cysteine and the closing phenylalanine or tryptophan. The D gene is left open where the match is weak. Clone size, where shown, is once, few, many, or a class for clones that have expanded.

>TRBV7-2|TRBJ2-7|14|TRBD2|-
TGTGCCAGCACCGCGGCCGGGACTAGCTACGAGCAGTACTTC
CASTAAGTSYEQYF
>TRBV20-1|TRBJ2-1|11|-|-
TGCAGTGCTAGATTCGGGTATGAGCAGTTCTTC
CSARFGYEQFF
>TRBV7-2|TRBJ1-5|15|TRBD1|-
TGTGCCAGCAGCTTTACAGGGGGCGAAAATCAGCCCCAGCATTTT
CASSFTGGENQPQHF
>TRBV27|TRBJ2-2|16|-|-
TGTGCCAGCAGTCCCCGATCTGGGATGAAGGTCGGGGAGCTGTTTTTT
CASSPRSGMKVGELFF
>TRBV4-3|TRBJ1-2|16|-|-
TGCGCCAGCAGCCAAGATCGGCAGCTACTTAACTATGGCTACACCTTC
CASSQDRQLLNYGYTF
>TRBV7-2|TRBJ2-7|18|TRBD2|-
TGTGCCAGCAGCCCACCCGGTCGGGGACTACTAGCGGGAGCGGAGCAGTACTTC
CASSPPGRGLLAGAEQYF
>TRBV12-3/TRBV12-4|TRBJ1-3|17|-|-
TGTGCCAGCAGTCCCTTCGACAGCCGGAGCTCTGGAAACACCATATATTTT
CASSPFDSRSSGNTIYF
>TRBV6-1|TRBJ2-2|16|TRBD2|few
TGTGCCAGCAGATCTCGGGGACTAGCGGACACCGGGGAGCTGTTTTTT
CASRSRGLADTGELFF
>TRBV27|TRBJ2-5|13|TRBD1|many
TGTGCCAGCTCTGACAGGGGCCAGGAGACCCAGTACTTC
CASSDRGQETQYF
>TRBV30|TRBJ1-5|12|-|-
TGTGCCTATCAGGATCTCAATCAGCCCCAGCATTTT
CAYQDLNQPQHF
>TRBV20-1|TRBJ1-5|13|-|-
TGCAGTGCCCTCGGACAGCTGGATCAGCCCCAGCATTTT
CSALGQLDQPQHF
>TRBV19|TRBJ2-7|14|TRBD1|few
TGTGCCAGTAATATTGGACAGGGTGCCTACGAGCAGTACTTC
CASNIGQGAYEQYF
>TRBV4-1|TRBJ2-7|14|TRBD1|few
TGCGCCAGTGCCGCCGGGACAGGACCCTACGAGCAGTACTTC
CASAAGTGPYEQYF
>TRBV7-2|TRBJ2-5|14|-|many
TGTGCCAGCAGCTTAGGGCCGTCGTCAGAGACCCAGTACTTC
CASSLGPSSETQYF
>TRBV28|TRBJ1-1|17|-|many
TGTGCCAGCAGTTTAGCCGCGGCCGCGGGAAAGGACACTGAAGCTTTCTTT
CASSLAAAAGKDTEAFF
>TRBV15|TRBJ1-4|17|-|many
TGTGCCACCAGCAGAGAGGACACACCCGTTCTAAATGAAAAACTGTTTTTT
CATSREDTPVLNEKLFF
>TRBV24-1|TRBJ2-7|14|-|many
TGTGCCACCAGTGATTCTGCGGGAAGTTACGAGCAGTACTTC
CATSDSAGSYEQYF
>TRBV2|TRBJ2-5|14|-|-
TGTGCCAGCAGTTACCTTGGGCCGATTGAGACCCAGTACTTC
CASSYLGPIETQYF
>TRBV6-5|TRBJ1-5|16|-|-
TGTGCCAGCAGTTACCTTTCCGGGGACAACAATCAGCCCCAGCATTTT
CASSYLSGDNNQPQHF
>TRBV9|TRBJ1-1|15|TRBD1|few
TGTGCCAGCCTTGCCCGAACAGGGGGCATCACTGAAGCTTTCTTT
CASLARTGGITEAFF
>TRBV20-1|TRBJ2-7|16|TRBD2|few
TGCAGTGCTAGAGATCGCCGAGGGGGACTAGCTTACGAGCAGTACTTC
CSARDRRGGLAYEQYF
>TRBV19|TRBJ2-2|17|TRBD2|few
TGTGCCAGTAGTGCCCGACTAGCGGGAGGGTACACCGGGGAGCTGTTTTTT
CASSARLAGGYTGELFF
>TRBV7-2|TRBJ1-2|13|-|few
TGTGCCAGCAGCTATAACTTCGGGGATAGCTACACCTTC
CASSYNFGDSYTF
>TRBV15|TRBJ2-3|15|TRBD1|-
TGTGCCACCACCTTGGACAGGGGAAGTTCGGCTACGCAGTATTTT
CATTLDRGSSATQYF
>TRBV7-9|TRBJ1-2|16|-|few
TGTGCCAGCAGCTTAGCACGGAGGGAGGTTCACTATGGCTACACCTTC
CASSLARREVHYGYTF
>TRBV3-1|TRBJ2-5|16|-|-
TGTGCCAGCAGCCAAAAGCTCGCCGGGATTTGGGGGACCCAGTACTTC
CASSQKLAGIWGTQYF
>TRBV27|TRBJ2-5|18|TRBD2|many
TGTGCCAGCCAGTCTTATTCTAGCGGGAGTCAAGGCCAAGAGACCCAGTACTTC
CASQSYSSGSQGQETQYF
>TRBV4-3|TRBJ1-2|15|-|few
TGCGCCAGCAGCCCAACGGGCAGGGCTAACTATGGCTACACCTTC
CASSPTGRANYGYTF
>TRBV19|TRBJ1-1|13|-|-
TGTGCCAGTAGTGATCAGAGGAACACTGAAGCTTTCTTT
CASSDQRNTEAFF
>TRBV18|TRBJ2-7|13|-|few
TGTGCCAGCTCACGGGGAGATCCCTACGAGCAGTACTTC
CASSRGDPYEQYF
>TRBV30|TRBJ2-2|14|-|many
TGTGCCTGGAGTCGACTGGCGAACACCGGGGAGCTGTTTTTT
CAWSRLANTGELFF
>TRBV6-2/TRBV6-3|TRBJ2-2|18|TRBD2|many
TGTGCCAGCCCCTACTACCATCGGACTAGCAGGAACACCGGGGAGCTGTTTTTT
CASPYYHRTSRNTGELFF
>TRBV19|TRBJ2-2|14|-|-
TGTGCCAGTAGTATAGTTCCGAACACCGGGGAGCTGTTTTTT
CASSIVPNTGELFF
>TRBV6-5|TRBJ2-7|15|-|-
TGTGCCAGCAGTTCTACCCGGGACATAGACTACGAGCAGTACTTC
CASSSTRDIDYEQYF
>TRBV10-2|TRBJ1-6|12|-|-
TGCGCCAGCAGTGATGCGGAATCACCCCTCCACTTT
CASSDAESPLHF
>TRBV18|TRBJ1-2|13|-|-
TGTGCCAGCTCACCAGGGACCCTCAGCGACTACACCTTC
CASSPGTLSDYTF
>TRBV24-1|TRBJ2-1|15|-|-
TGTGCCACCAGTGACGGGGGAGAAAGTCACAATGAGCAGTTCTTC
CATSDGGESHNEQFF
>TRBV11-2|TRBJ2-7|14|TRBD1|many
TGTGCCAGCAGCTCCCCGGGACAGACCTACGAGCAGTACTTC
CASSSPGQTYEQYF
>TRBV5-1|TRBJ1-6|14|TRBD1|-
TGCGCCAGCAGCTCCGGGGACAGTAATTCACCCCTCCACTTT
CASSSGDSNSPLHF
>TRBV18|TRBJ2-5|14|-|many
TGTGCCAGCTCACCACCGGGCTCCGGGGAGACCCAGTACTTC
CASSPPGSGETQYF
>TRBV19|TRBJ2-5|16|-|-
TGTGCCAGTAGTATAAGGCCCTCCGCCGTAGGGGAGACCCAGTACTTC
CASSIRPSAVGETQYF